This T cell receptor beta chain was recovered during a study of T cells in Graves' hyperthyroidism and ophthalmopathy. This clonotype was observed many times. The CDR3 totals 15 residues. V was clipped by 2 bases and J by 0 bases, with 8 bases between them. Germline loops: CDR1 SNHLY, CDR2 FYNNEI. It was RNA transcripts that yielded the amplified TCR beta CDR3 regions. A set of HTBI primers served as the primers for a first-round RT-PCR of the TCR CDR3. MiXCR was run by TCRdb on the multiplex PCR reads, yielding one entry per CDR3 protein. This table has about 260,000 distinct CDR3 sequences, about a sixth appearing once.

The chain has TRBV2 and TRBJ1-5, with D hard to call. This TCR was recovered from a young woman with Graves' ophthalmopathy. Sequenced sample: blood. In DNA form, the CDR3 reads TGTGCCAGCAGTGAAAGTGACGGTAGCAATCAGCCCCAGCATTTT. Its translation is CASSESDGSNQPQHF. Using reference TRBV2 and TRBJ1-5 for the parts outside the CDR3, the full variable domain is EPEVTQTPSHQVTQMGQEVILRCVPISNHLYFYWYRQILGQKVEFLVSFYNNEISEKSEIFDDQFSVERPDGSNFTLKIRSTKLEDSAMYFCASSESDGSNQPQHFGDGTRLSIL.